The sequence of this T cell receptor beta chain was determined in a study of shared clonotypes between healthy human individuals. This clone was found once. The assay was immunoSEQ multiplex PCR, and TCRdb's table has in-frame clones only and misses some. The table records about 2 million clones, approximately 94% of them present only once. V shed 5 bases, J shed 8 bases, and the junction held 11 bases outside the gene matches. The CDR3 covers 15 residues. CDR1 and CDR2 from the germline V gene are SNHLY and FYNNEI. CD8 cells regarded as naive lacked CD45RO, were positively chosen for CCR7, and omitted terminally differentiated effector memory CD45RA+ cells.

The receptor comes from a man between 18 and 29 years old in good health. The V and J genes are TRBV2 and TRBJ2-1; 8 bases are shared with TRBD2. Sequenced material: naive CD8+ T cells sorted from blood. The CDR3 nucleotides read TGTGCCAGCAGTCTTCGCGGGACTAGTTTCGATGAGCAGTTCTTC. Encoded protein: CASSLRGTSFDEQFF.